This section outlines one T cell receptor (beta chain) sequence together with its context. The antigen is unknown. These data are taken from a study of OX40 agonist ivuxolimab in advanced cancers. Study-level information: Patient treatment consisted of intravenous ivuxolimab administration every 2 weeks at 0.01 to 10 mg/kg. At 65% to 85% male, the cohort had a mean age of approximately 64 years, ranging from about 20 to 79. Findings and limits, study-wide: Individuals who were partial responders at 0.1-3.0 mg/kg had clonal expansion that ranked among the lowest.

The V gene's germline CDR1 is SNHLY and CDR2 FYNNEI. The CDR3 spans 16 residues. Here immunoSEQ multiplex PCR was the method, and the copy in TCRdb shows in-frame clones only, minus some. The sample lists 65,000 to 70,000 clones; around 87% were seen once. Sequencing used CD4+ or CD8+ T cells sorted from blood, obtained in a trial of the OX40 agonist ivuxolimab. The chain joins TRBV2 to TRBJ2-5; TRBD2 might be the D (7 bases). The assigned J gene may be wrong: the sequence end matches TRBJ2-7 better. This TCR was sampled from an adult with an advanced solid tumor such as melanoma, head and neck, liver or kidney cancer. The CDR3 loop is CASSKMGGTLSYEQYF. In DNA, the CDR3 is TGTGCCAGCAGTAAAATGGGGGGGACACTGTCCTACGAGCAGTACTTC.